These 11 T cell receptor beta chains came from one sample sequenced in a study of T cells after yellow fever vaccination. TCRdb ran MiXCR on the 5' RACE reads and lists one entry per CDR3 protein. The sample consists of approximately 120,000 distinct CDR3 sequences, about 8.8% of them appearing once. The specimen was CD8+ T cells sorted from PBMCs, collected on the day of the yellow fever booster vaccination. The receptors were sampled from a man in his late teens or twenties who received the YFV17D yellow fever vaccine.

This chain links TRBV12-3 or TRBV12-4 with TRBJ1-6, with D unresolved. The CDR3 is 14 amino acids. V was trimmed by 3 bases and J by 10 bases, leaving 13 bases between them. CDR3 nucleotides: TGTGCCAGCAGTTTGGCGGGGATGGGATCACCCCTCCACTTT. Translation gives CASSLAGMGSPLHF.

V gene TRBV5-1 combines with J gene TRBJ2-3; D is undetermined. Germline CDR1 SGHRS, CDR2 YFSETQ. Trimming cost V 0 bases and J 1 base, with 6 bases left between them. The CDR3 length is 14 residues. The CDR3 sequence is CASSLDTGTDTQYF. CDR3 nucleotide sequence: TGCGCCAGCAGCTTGGATACGGGCACAGATACGCAGTATTTT.

The V gene is TRBV6-2 or TRBV6-3, the J gene TRBJ1-4, with TRBD1 identical over 10 bases. Germline V gene sequence: CDR1 MNHEY, CDR2 SVGEGT. V lost 7 bases and J lost 10; bases outside the gene matches: 9. The length of the CDR3 is 14 residues. The DNA for the CDR3 is TGTGCCAGCACCGGAGGACAGGGGGGACGAAAACTGTTTTTT. This encodes CASTGGQGGRKLFF.

This rearrangement joins TRBV10-1 to TRBJ2-3; D is possibly TRBD2 (6 bases). CDR1 and CDR2 (germline): WNHNN, SYGVQD (reference sequence). V lost 4 bases and J lost 0, with 14 bases in between. CDR3 length: 16 residues. The CDR3 DNA reads TGCGCCAGCAGTGCCCGGGGCGGGGTAAGCACAGATACGCAGTATTTT. Translating gives CASSARGGVSTDTQYF.

This clonotype came up many times. The CDR3 protein is CASSNPGVDNTEAFF. The DNA of the CDR3 is TGTGCCAGCAGCAACCCAGGGGTTGACAACACTGAAGCTTTCTTT. The chain links TRBV11-2 to TRBJ1-1; D might be TRBD1 (6 bases). The V gene's germline CDR1 is SGHAT and CDR2 FQNNGV. The V and J ends lost 5 bases and 2 bases respectively, with 15 bases between them. There are 15 residues in the CDR3.

V gene TRBV7-9 combines with J gene TRBJ2-7; no clear D. The CDR3 totals 14 residues. Germline V gene data show CDR1 as SEHNR and CDR2 as FQNEAQ (reference sequence). V was clipped by 3 bases and J by 2 bases, with 11 bases between them. CDR3 bases: TGTGCCAGCAGCTTCGTCAGCGTAGCCTACGAGCAGTACGTC. As protein: CASSFVSVAYEQYV.

In this sample, this clonotype turned up many times. V gene TRBV30 combines with J gene TRBJ1-5; D gene ambiguous. The CDR3 consists of 14 residues. V lost 2 bases and J 2 bases, leaving 10 bases between the germline ends. CDR1 is GTSNPN, CDR2 SVGIG, per germline (reference sequence). CDR3 amino acids: CAWSLGFGNQPQHF. For the CDR3, the DNA is TGTGCCTGGAGTTTGGGATTTGGCAATCAGCCCCAGCATTTT.

This chain joins TRBV7-9 and TRBJ1-6, with 7 nucleotides matching TRBD1. Germline values: CDR1 SEHNR, CDR2 FQNEAQ (reference sequence). The ends lost 3 bases at V and 14 bases at J; junction bases unmatched: 10. This CDR3 contains 14 residues. The CDR3 spells CASSFRGMGQTLHF. The CDR3, as DNA: TGTGCCAGCAGCTTCAGGGGGATGGGTCAAACCCTCCACTTT.

Remarks on this clonotype: A much more abundant neighbour one base away suggests this may be a read error. V and J are TRBV7-9 and TRBJ2-4; D gene uncertain. Looked up from germline, CDR1 is SEHNR and CDR2 is FQNEAQ (reference sequence). The CDR3 contains 16 residues. V was pared by 5 bases and J by 1 base, with 15 bases between. The DNA of the CDR3 is TGTGCCAGCAGCCGCGCCTGGAGTAAGGCCAAAAACATTCAGTACTTC. Amino acid sequence: CASSRAWSKAKNIQYF.

This clonotype has at least ten counts. The chain carries TRBV29-1 and TRBJ1-2; 11 bases match TRBD1. The ends lost 4 bases at V and 7 bases at J; junction bases unmatched: 8. CDR1 and CDR2 (germline): SQVTM, ANQGSEA. The CDR3 has 14 residues. The CDR3 DNA follows: TGCAGCGTTGTGGGGGGACAGGGGGGTCGTGGCTACACCTTC. Amino acid sequence: CSVVGGQGGRGYTF.

This chain joins TRBV29-1 and TRBJ1-2; TRBD1 is a possible D gene (5 bases). Germline V gives CDR1 SQVTM, CDR2 ANQGSEA. The ends were cut back, 7 bases at V and 2 bases at J, with 14 bases in the middle. The CDR3 covers 13 residues. CDR3 sequence: CSAAGPENYGYTF. CDR3 nucleotides: TGCAGCGCTGCAGGGCCTGAGAACTATGGCTACACCTTC.